This T cell receptor beta chain was recorded in a study of blood T cell repertoires in COVID-19 (dated by TCRdb to the early 2020s). A note on the overall study: The collaborator samples originated in the United States, Italy and Spain and spanned the acute and convalescent phases of COVID-19. The prospective study material was composed of cDNA or gDNA derived from T cells, B-cell-depleted T cells, or PBMCs. The repertoires were made available in a free public database intended to serve as a resource for research on the immune response to SARS-CoV-2. Where HLA class I and class II types were available, the types were taken from metadata supplied by the sample provider, not from assay-based typing. Samples were obtained from the ongoing ImmuneRACE study (first 160 participants) and from over 1,000 subjects provided by 6 global collaborators. A de-identified subject ID, COVID-19 status, age in years and sex were almost always included in the sample metadata. The dataset comprised deeply sampled blood TCRbeta repertoires from subjects exposed to, actively infected with, or recovered from COVID-19.

Between the V and J ends, shortened by 5 bases and 9 bases respectively, the junction contains 10 bases. Inclusive of the bounding cysteine and phenylalanine, the CDR3 is 12 residues long. Left in the record is the CDR3 DNA by itself, 36 bases read in frame from the first base. As encoded in the germline V gene (reference sequence), CDR1 is WNHNN while CDR2 is SYGVQD. TCRbeta CDR3 regions were amplified from genomic DNA by means of the immunoSEQ Assay, a bias-controlled multiplex PCR. The authors processed their data as follows. Nucleated cell counts per sample were estimated from amplification of reference gene primers within the assay. To quantify the absolute abundance of each unique TCRbeta CDR3 rearrangement, sequence reads were collapsed and filtered. For each sample, productive Simpson clonality was calculated as the square root of Simpson's diversity index over productive rearrangements. TCRdb stores this immuneACCESS table with in-frame sequences only. Part of the clones is absent; in the studies checked, under half of the shortfall reflects unresolved V genes, and no reason is known for the rest. V and J calls and clone size come straight from that table; D and trimming were deduced from the DNA. The sample table holds 250,000 to 400,000 clones, of which approximately 89% were seen once. The top ten clonotypes cover approximately 1.6% of the sample.

Study-wide conclusions, independent of this receptor: Clinical and demographic metadata were provided uncurated, with the amount varying by source and participant.

Many counts were recorded for this clone. It lacks a known antigen. No base quality information exists; no much larger clone differs at one position. In Seattle, one collaborating source enrolled patients while the infection was active and tracked those patients longitudinally over the course of disease. Each collaborating institution followed its own protocols to collect whole blood in K2EDTA tubes. For TCRbeta analysis, collaborators shipped samples as frozen whole blood, isolated PBMCs, or DNA extracted from either of those sample types. The sequence is built from TRBV10-1 and TRBJ2-2, with TRBD2 as a weak D call on 6 bases. The sample was peripheral blood. The source of this sequence is a woman aged 25 to 45 with COVID-19, enrolled during active disease. The CDR3 here reads CASSRGSRELFF. The nucleotides read TGCGCCAGCAGTCGGGGGTCGAGGGAGCTGTTTTTT.